This record covers a single TCR beta chain. This entry belongs to a study of CDR3 diversity in severe acne. The CDR3 contains 15 residues. Germline V CDR1 and CDR2: SQVTM, ANQGSEA. Trimming removed 0 bases at V and 1 base at J, with 13 bases between. TCRdb called the PCR reads again in MiXCR, with one record for every CDR3 protein. The repertoire holds 100,000 or so distinct CDR3 sequences, 45% to 60% seen once, with roughly 12% in the top ten. The chain joins TRBV29-1 to TRBJ2-7; no reliable D call. Sequenced sample: blood. The clonotype was recovered from a male donor with acne. CDR3 nucleotide sequence: TGCAGCGTTGAAGACGGTCAGTTAGAATCCTACGAGCAGTACTTC. It specifies CSVEDGQLESYEQYF.